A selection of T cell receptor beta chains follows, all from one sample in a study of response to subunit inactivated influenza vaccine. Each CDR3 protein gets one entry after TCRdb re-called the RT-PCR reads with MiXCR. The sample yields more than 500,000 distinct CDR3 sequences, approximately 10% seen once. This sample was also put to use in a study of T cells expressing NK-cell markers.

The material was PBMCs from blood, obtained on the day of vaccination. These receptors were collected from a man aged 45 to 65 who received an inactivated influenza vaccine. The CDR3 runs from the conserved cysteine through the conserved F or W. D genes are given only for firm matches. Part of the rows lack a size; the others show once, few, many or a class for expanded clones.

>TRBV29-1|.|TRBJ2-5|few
TGCAGCGTCCGGACCCAACAAGAGACCCAGTACTTC
CSVRTQQETQYF
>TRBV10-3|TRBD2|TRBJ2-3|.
TGTGCCATCAGTAGAACTAGCGGGAGGGCAGATACGCAGTATTTT
CAISRTSGRADTQYF
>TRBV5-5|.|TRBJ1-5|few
TGTGCCAGCAGCTTGGCCGGGGGTGGTGCTCAGCCCCAGCATTTT
CASSLAGGGAQPQHF
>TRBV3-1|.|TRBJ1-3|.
TGTGCCAGCAGCCAAGAACGTTATGCTGGAAACACCATATATTTT
CASSQERYAGNTIYF
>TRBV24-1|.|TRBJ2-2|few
TGTGCCACCAGTGGTTCGGGCACCGGGGAGCTGTTTTTT
CATSGSGTGELFF
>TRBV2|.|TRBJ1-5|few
TGTGCCACCAAACCCGGCGGGTTTTCCAATCAGCCCCAGCATTTT
CATKPGGFSNQPQHF
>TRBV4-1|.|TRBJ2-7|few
TGCGCCAGCAGCCAACAAATTGGGACCCTCCACGAGCAGTACTTC
CASSQQIGTLHEQYF
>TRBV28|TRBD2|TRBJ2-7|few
TGTGCCAGCAGTTTACCCGGGGGGGCTGTCGACGAGCAGTACTTC
CASSLPGGAVDEQYF
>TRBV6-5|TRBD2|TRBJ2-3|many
TGTGCCAGCAGTTACACAAATAGCGGGAAGGGAGCTACGCAGTATTTT
CASSYTNSGKGATQYF
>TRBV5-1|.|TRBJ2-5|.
TGCGCCAGCATGGTACAGTCACAAGAGACCCAGTACTTC
CASMVQSQETQYF
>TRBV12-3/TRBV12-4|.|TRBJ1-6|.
TGTGCCAGCGGCGCTCTAAATTCCCTCCACTTT
CASGALNSLHF